The sequence of this TCR beta chain was determined in a study of control samples from healthy donors and cancer patients. This CDR3 has 15 amino acids. V was clipped by 3 bases and J by 1 base, with 12 bases between them. Germline CDR1 and CDR2: LGHNA and YNFKEQ. TCRdb's copy holds only in-frame clones and misses some; the assay was immunoSEQ multiplex PCR. Of more than 90,000 clones listed, about 89% are singletons. The sequence came from a man aged 25-45 years in good health. This rearrangement joins TRBV4-2 to TRBJ1-1; a weak D match, TRBD1 (6 bases). The source material was blood. The CDR3, as DNA: TGTGCCAGCAGCCAGGTTAACAGGGAGAACACTGAAGCTTTCTTT. It encodes CASSQVNRENTEAFF.